This is a list of T cell receptor beta chains from one sample in a study of blood T cell repertoires in COVID-19. Data came from immunoSEQ multiplex PCR; TCRdb stores just in-frame clones and leaves some out. The sample contains 150,000 to 200,000 clones, 86% of which appear only once. The sample consisted of peripheral blood. The source of these receptors is a man aged 50 to 60 with active or convalescent COVID-19. CDR3s include the opening cysteine and the closing phenylalanine or tryptophan. A D gene is named only where the DNA matches it firmly. Size is stated for part of the rows, as once, few or many counts, or as a class when the clone is expanded.

v_gene: TRBV5-4
j_gene: TRBJ1-2
abundance: few
d_gene: TRBD1
CDR3aa: CASSLDREDGYTF
CDR3nt: TGTGCCAGCAGTCTTGACAGGGAGGATGGCTACACCTTC

v_gene: TRBV7-7
j_gene: TRBJ2-2
abundance: .
d_gene: .
CDR3aa: CASSRSGAGELFF
CDR3nt: TGTGCCAGCAGCCGGTCGGGGGCCGGGGAGCTGTTTTTT

v_gene: TRBV7-3
j_gene: TRBJ2-5
abundance: .
d_gene: .
CDR3aa: CASSDTGSGTQYF
CDR3nt: TGTGCCAGCAGCGATACAGGGAGTGGGACCCAGTACTTC

v_gene: TRBV6-5
j_gene: TRBJ1-1
abundance: .
d_gene: .
CDR3aa: CASTLSGDTEAFF
CDR3nt: TGTGCCAGCACTCTATCGGGGGACACTGAAGCTTTCTTT

v_gene: TRBV11-2
j_gene: TRBJ1-2
abundance: once
d_gene: .
CDR3aa: CASSLGGRVSNYGYTF
CDR3nt: TGTGCCAGCAGCTTAGGGGGCAGGGTTTCTAACTATGGCTACACCTTC

v_gene: TRBV19
j_gene: TRBJ2-5
abundance: .
d_gene: .
CDR3aa: CASSIGARETQYF
CDR3nt: TGTGCCAGTAGTATTGGGGCTAGGGAGACCCAGTACTTC

v_gene: TRBV15
j_gene: TRBJ1-5
abundance: .
d_gene: TRBD1
CDR3aa: CATSRRFTGTGGTGNQPQHF
CDR3nt: TGTGCCACCAGCAGAAGATTTACCGGGACAGGGGGTACGGGCAATCAGCCCCAGCATTTT

v_gene: TRBV28
j_gene: TRBJ1-1
abundance: .
d_gene: .
CDR3aa: CASSSPRSTEAFF
CDR3nt: TGTGCCAGCAGTTCCCCCCGGAGCACTGAAGCTTTCTTT

v_gene: TRBV15
j_gene: TRBJ1-2
abundance: .
d_gene: .
CDR3aa: CATSRDKGISYGYTF
CDR3nt: TGTGCCACCAGCAGAGATAAGGGGATATCCTATGGCTACACCTTC

v_gene: TRBV27
j_gene: TRBJ2-1
abundance: .
d_gene: .
CDR3aa: CASSSRPGVLFF
CDR3nt: TGTGCCAGCAGTTCCAGACCGGGGGTTCTGTTCTTC

v_gene: TRBV9
j_gene: TRBJ1-2
abundance: .
d_gene: .
CDR3aa: CASSVVAGTWTF
CDR3nt: TGTGCCAGCAGCGTAGTCGCAGGGACATGGACCTTC

v_gene: TRBV6-5
j_gene: TRBJ2-7
abundance: .
d_gene: TRBD2
CDR3aa: CASRTKRGESYEQYF
CDR3nt: TGTGCCAGCAGGACAAAGCGGGGGGAATCCTACGAGCAGTACTTC

v_gene: TRBV6-5
j_gene: TRBJ1-1
abundance: .
d_gene: .
CDR3aa: CASRRGQEMNTEAFF
CDR3nt: TGTGCCAGCAGGCGGGGGCAGGAGATGAACACTGAAGCTTTCTTT

v_gene: TRBV30
j_gene: TRBJ1-2
abundance: .
d_gene: .
CDR3aa: CAQPGTSGYTF
CDR3nt: TGTGCCCAACCAGGGACATCCGGCTACACCTTC

v_gene: TRBV4-1
j_gene: TRBJ2-2
abundance: .
d_gene: TRBD1
CDR3aa: CASSQGETGSTGELFF
CDR3nt: TGCGCCAGCAGCCAAGGCGAGACAGGGTCCACCGGGGAGCTGTTTTTT

v_gene: TRBV28
j_gene: TRBJ2-7
abundance: once
d_gene: TRBD1
CDR3aa: CASDRGGYEQYF
CDR3nt: TGTGCCAGCGACAGGGGGGGATACGAGCAGTACTTC

v_gene: TRBV7-3
j_gene: TRBJ1-6
abundance: .
d_gene: .
CDR3aa: CASSLRQAGYNSPLHF
CDR3nt: TGTGCCAGCAGCTTACGACAGGCCGGGTATAATTCACCCCTCCACTTT

v_gene: TRBV28
j_gene: TRBJ1-3
abundance: once
d_gene: .
CDR3aa: CASLGGLGGNTIYF
CDR3nt: TGTGCCAGCTTGGGGGGACTTGGAGGAAACACCATATATTTT

v_gene: TRBV10-2
j_gene: TRBJ2-3
abundance: .
d_gene: TRBD2
CDR3aa: CASSEGLAGRTDTQYF
CDR3nt: TGCGCCAGCAGTGAGGGACTAGCGGGTCGAACAGATACGCAGTATTTT

v_gene: TRBV5-1
j_gene: TRBJ1-2
abundance: .
d_gene: .
CDR3aa: CASSTGGRGGYTF
CDR3nt: TGCGCCAGCAGCACGGGCGGGAGGGGCGGCTACACCTTC

v_gene: TRBV4-3
j_gene: TRBJ2-7
abundance: .
d_gene: TRBD1
CDR3aa: CASSQNLGQGAPYEQYF
CDR3nt: TGCGCCAGCAGCCAAAACCTGGGACAGGGGGCCCCCTACGAGCAGTACTTC

v_gene: TRBV4-3
j_gene: TRBJ2-1
abundance: .
d_gene: TRBD1
CDR3aa: CASSQVAGGQILSNEQFF
CDR3nt: TGCGCCAGCAGCCAAGTCGCAGGGGGACAGATTTTATCTAATGAGCAGTTCTTC

v_gene: TRBV7-2
j_gene: TRBJ2-3
abundance: .
d_gene: TRBD2
CDR3aa: CASSLSRLAGGTDTQYF
CDR3nt: TGTGCCAGCAGCTTATCTCGCCTAGCGGGGGGGACAGATACGCAGTATTTT

v_gene: TRBV5-1
j_gene: TRBJ1-1
abundance: .
d_gene: .
CDR3aa: CASSLAGEAGTEAFF
CDR3nt: TGCGCCAGCAGCTTGGCCGGGGAGGCGGGCACTGAAGCTTTCTTT

v_gene: TRBV3-1/TRBV3-2
j_gene: TRBJ2-3
abundance: .
d_gene: .
CDR3aa: CASSLRQGTDTQYF
CDR3nt: TGTGCCAGCAGCCTCCGGCAGGGCACAGATACGCAGTATTTT

v_gene: TRBV18
j_gene: TRBJ2-1
abundance: .
d_gene: TRBD1
CDR3aa: CASSQRQGSGSYNEQFF
CDR3nt: TGTGCCAGCTCACAAAGACAGGGGTCAGGCTCCTACAATGAGCAGTTCTTC

v_gene: TRBV15
j_gene: TRBJ2-7
abundance: .
d_gene: TRBD2
CDR3aa: CATSGKGGLGNYEQYF
CDR3nt: TGTGCCACCAGCGGGAAGGGGGGACTAGGGAACTACGAGCAGTACTTC

v_gene: TRBV6-1
j_gene: TRBJ1-4
abundance: .
d_gene: .
CDR3aa: CASSEGRGYLSTNEKLFF
CDR3nt: TGTGCCAGCAGTGAGGGCAGGGGTTACCTCTCCACTAATGAAAAACTGTTTTTT

v_gene: TRBV28
j_gene: TRBJ1-1
abundance: .
d_gene: .
CDR3aa: CASRSENTEAFF
CDR3nt: TGTGCCAGCAGGTCAGAGAACACTGAAGCTTTCTTT